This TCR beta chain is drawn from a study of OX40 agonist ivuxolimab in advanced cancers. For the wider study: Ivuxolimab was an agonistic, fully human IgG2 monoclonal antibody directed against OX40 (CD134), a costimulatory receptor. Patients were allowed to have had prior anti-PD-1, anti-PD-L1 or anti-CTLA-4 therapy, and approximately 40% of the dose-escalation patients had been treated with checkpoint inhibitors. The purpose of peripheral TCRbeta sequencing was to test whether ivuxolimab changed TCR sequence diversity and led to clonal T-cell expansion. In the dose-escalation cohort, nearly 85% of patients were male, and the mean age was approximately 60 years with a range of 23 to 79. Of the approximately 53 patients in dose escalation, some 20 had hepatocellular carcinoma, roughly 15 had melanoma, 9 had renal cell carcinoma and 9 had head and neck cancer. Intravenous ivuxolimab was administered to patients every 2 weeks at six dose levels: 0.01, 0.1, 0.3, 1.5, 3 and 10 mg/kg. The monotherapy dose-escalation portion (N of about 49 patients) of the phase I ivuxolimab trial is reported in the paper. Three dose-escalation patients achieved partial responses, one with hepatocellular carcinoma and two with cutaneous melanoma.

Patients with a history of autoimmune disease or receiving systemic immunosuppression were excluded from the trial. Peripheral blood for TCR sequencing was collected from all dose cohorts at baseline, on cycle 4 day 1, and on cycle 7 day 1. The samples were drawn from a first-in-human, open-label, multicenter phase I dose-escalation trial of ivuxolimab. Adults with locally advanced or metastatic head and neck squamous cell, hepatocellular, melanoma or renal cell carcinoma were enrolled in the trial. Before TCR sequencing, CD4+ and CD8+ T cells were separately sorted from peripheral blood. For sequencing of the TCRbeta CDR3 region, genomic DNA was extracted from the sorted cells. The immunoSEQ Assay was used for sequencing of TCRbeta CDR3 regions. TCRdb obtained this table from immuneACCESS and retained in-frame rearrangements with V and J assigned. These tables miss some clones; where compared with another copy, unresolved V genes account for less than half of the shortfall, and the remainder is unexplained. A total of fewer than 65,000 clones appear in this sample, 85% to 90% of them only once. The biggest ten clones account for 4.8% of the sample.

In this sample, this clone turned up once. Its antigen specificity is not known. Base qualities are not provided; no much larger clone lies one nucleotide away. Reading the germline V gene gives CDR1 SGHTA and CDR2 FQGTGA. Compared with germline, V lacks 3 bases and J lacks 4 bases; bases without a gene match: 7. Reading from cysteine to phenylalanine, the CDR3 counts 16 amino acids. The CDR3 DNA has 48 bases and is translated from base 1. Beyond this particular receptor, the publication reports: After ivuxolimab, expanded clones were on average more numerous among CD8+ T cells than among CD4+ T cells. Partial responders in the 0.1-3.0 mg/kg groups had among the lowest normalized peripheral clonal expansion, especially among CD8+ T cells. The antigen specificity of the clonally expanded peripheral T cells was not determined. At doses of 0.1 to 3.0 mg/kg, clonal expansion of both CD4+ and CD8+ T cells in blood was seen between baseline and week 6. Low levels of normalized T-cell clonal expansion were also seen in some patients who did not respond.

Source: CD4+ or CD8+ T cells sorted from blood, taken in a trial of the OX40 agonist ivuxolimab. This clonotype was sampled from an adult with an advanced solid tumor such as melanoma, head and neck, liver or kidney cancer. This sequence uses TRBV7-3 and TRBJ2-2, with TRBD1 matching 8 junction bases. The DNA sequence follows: TGTGCCAGCAGCTTCGACAGGGGCCATCGCACCGGGGAGCTGTTTTTT. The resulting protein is CASSFDRGHRTGELFF. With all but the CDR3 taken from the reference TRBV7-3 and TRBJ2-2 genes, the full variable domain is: GAGVSQTPSNKVTEKGKYVELRCDPISGHTALYWYRQSLGQGPEFLIYFQGTGAADDSGLPNDRFFAVRPEGSVSTLKIQRTERGDSAVYLCASSFDRGHRTGELFFGEGSRLTVL.